One and the same sample provided the 24 T cell receptor beta chains below, sequenced in a study of identical twins. TCRdb redid the calling of the 5' RACE reads with MiXCR, one entry per CDR3 protein. The repertoire holds about 220,000 distinct CDR3 sequences, with approximately 7.1% as singletons. This sample also appeared in a second study, on T cells expressing NK-cell markers.

The sample comprised CD8+ T cells sorted from blood. The source is a young woman in good health.

There are a few counts of this clonotype. The chain is built from TRBV7-2 and TRBJ2-7; weak D call: TRBD1 (5 bases). The length of the CDR3 is 15 residues. Germline V gene sequence: CDR1 SGHTA, CDR2 FQGNSA. V was pared by 5 bases and J by 3 bases, with 17 bases between. This chain's CDR3 is CASSAPQLGRYEQYF. CDR3 DNA: TGTGCCAGCAGCGCCCCTCAGCTGGGGCGCTACGAGCAGTACTTC.

This clonotype was observed a handful of times. The CDR3 loop reads CASSVGTAVYEQYF. DNA for the CDR3: TGTGCCAGCAGCGTTGGGACAGCCGTCTACGAGCAGTACTTC. The chain uses TRBV9 and TRBJ2-7; 7 nucleotides match TRBD1. This CDR3 region has 14 residues. Trimming removed 2 bases from V and 3 bases from J; junction bases left unmatched: 5. Germline lookup yields CDR1 SGDLS and CDR2 YYNGEE.

This clonotype was observed a handful of times. The rearrangement joins TRBV7-2 to TRBJ2-1, with D possibly being TRBD2 (6 bases). Germline V gives CDR1 SGHTA, CDR2 FQGNSA. The CDR3 length is 14 residues. The germline V and J ends were trimmed by 5 bases and 7 bases, with 15 bases remaining between them. CDR3 loop: CASSGRRAMNEQFF. The CDR3, as DNA: TGTGCCAGCAGCGGTCGGAGGGCCATGAATGAGCAGTTCTTC.

Concerning this clonotype: Since a much larger clone is just one base distant, this may be a read error. DNA of the CDR3: TGTGCCAGCAGCTTAGGATCGGGGCCCCGGCAGCCCCAGCATTTT. Translation gives CASSLGSGPRQPQHF. This sequence joins TRBV9 and TRBJ1-5; the D gene is possibly TRBD1 (5 bases). V was clipped by 4 bases and J by 7 bases, with 18 bases between them. Looked up from germline, CDR1 is SGDLS and CDR2 is YYNGEE. The CDR3 consists of 15 residues.

This chain connects TRBV6-5 to TRBJ1-1, with D hard to call. The germline V gene has CDR1 MNHEY and CDR2 SVGAGI. The ends were cut back, 4 bases at V and 1 base at J, with 10 bases in the middle. CDR3 size: 14 residues. The CDR3: CASSLTTRNTEAFF. The CDR3 DNA follows: TGTGCCAGCAGTTTGACTACAAGGAACACTGAAGCTTTCTTT.

This clonotype was recorded many times. This chain joins TRBV5-6 and TRBJ1-3, with 12 bases that match TRBD1. The germline gives CDR1 SGHDT, CDR2 YYEEEE. V dropped 3 bases and J dropped 8; count of bases not matched to a gene: 3. This CDR3 has 14 amino acids. CDR3 bases: TGTGCCAGCAGCTCGGGACAGGGGGCATACACCATATATTTT. As protein: CASSSGQGAYTIYF.

This clonotype was seen a handful of times. The rearrangement uses TRBV27 and TRBJ2-1; D tentatively reads TRBD1 or TRBD2 (5 bases each). This CDR3 region has 16 residues. Germline V gene sequence: CDR1 MNHEY, CDR2 SMNVEV (reference sequence). Trimming removed 5 bases at V and 4 bases at J, with 18 bases between. CDR3 nucleotides: TGTGCCAGCAGTGTAGACGTGGGACGACCTTACAATGAGCAGTTCTTC. Amino acid sequence: CASSVDVGRPYNEQFF.

The rearrangement uses TRBV5-5 and TRBJ2-3; D is undetermined. Trimming removed 0 bases at V and 0 bases at J, with 11 bases between. CDR3 size: 16 residues. The V gene's germline CDR1 is SGHKS and CDR2 YYEKEE (reference sequence). The CDR3 nucleotides read TGTGCCAGCAGCTTGGTTCGCGAGACTAGCACAGATACGCAGTATTTT. The encoded protein is CASSLVRETSTDTQYF.

The rearrangement joins TRBV4-1 to TRBJ1-6, with TRBD1 as a possible D gene (5 bases). CDR1 is MGHRA and CDR2 is YSYEKL in the germline V gene. The length of the CDR3 is 14 residues. V gave up 2 bases and J gave up 7 bases, with 9 bases separating them. The CDR3 sequence is CASSQLAGNSPLHF. The DNA for the CDR3 is TGCGCCAGCAGCCAATTAGCAGGGAATTCACCCCTCCACTTT.

This clonotype showed up many times. V and J are TRBV20-1 and TRBJ2-5; D perhaps matches TRBD2 (6 bases). The CDR3 is made up of 15 amino acids. V was shortened by 1 base and J by 9 bases, with 21 bases between the two germline ends. Germline loops: CDR1 DFQATT, CDR2 SNEGSKA (reference sequence). The CDR3 DNA reads as TGCAGTGCTAGAGGTTACTGGACTAATAGTCGGGCCCAGTACTTC. Its translation is CSARGYWTNSRAQYF.

This clonotype was found many times. The V call is TRBV2, the J call TRBJ2-1; D gene unclear. The CDR3 is made up of 8 amino acids. V dropped 7 bases and J dropped 10 bases, with 2 bases sitting between them. Germline loops: CDR1 SNHLY, CDR2 FYNNEI. CDR3 loop: CASTEQFF. CDR3 coding DNA: TGTGCCAGCACAGAGCAGTTCTTC. Together with reference TRBV2 and TRBJ2-1, the CDR3 gives the full variable domain: EPEVTQTPSHQVTQMGQEVILRCVPISNHLYFYWYRQILGQKVEFLVSFYNNEISEKSEIFDDQFSVERPDGSNFTLKIRSTKLEDSAMYFCASTEQFFGPGTRLTVL.

This clonotype occurred a few times. The rearrangement joins TRBV12-3 or TRBV12-4 to TRBJ1-1, with D unclear. Trimming pared 3 bases from V and 7 bases from J, leaving 9 bases between. The CDR3 has 12 residues. CDR3 region: CASSFQDGEAFF. The CDR3 nucleotides are TGTGCCAGCAGTTTTCAGGACGGTGAAGCTTTCTTT.

This clonotype showed up many times. The rearrangement links TRBV5-1 to TRBJ1-1, with D unclear. Trimming cost V 2 bases and J 2 bases, with 13 bases left between them. Germline V gene lookup returns CDR1 SGHRS and CDR2 YFSETQ. CDR3 length: 15 residues. The CDR3 region is CASSLATAGNTEAFF. As DNA, the CDR3 is TGCGCCAGCAGCTTAGCAACTGCAGGTAACACTGAAGCTTTCTTT.

This clonotype was observed at least ten times. The chain employs TRBV7-2 and TRBJ1-2; D not certain. V was pared by 4 bases and J by 5 bases, with 17 bases between. The CDR3 spans 15 residues. Germline CDR1 is SGHTA and CDR2 is FQGNSA. The CDR3 DNA is TGTGCCAGCAGCTCTCACCCCGATGGAGCATATGGCTACACCTTC. Protein product: CASSSHPDGAYGYTF.

This clonotype occurred a few times. The chain is built from TRBV29-1 and TRBJ2-1; D unclear. Germline V gives CDR1 SQVTM, CDR2 ANQGSEA. V was clipped by 8 bases and J by 7 bases, with 18 bases between them. This CDR3 has 13 amino acids. The CDR3, as DNA: TGCAGCCTCTCTTATTCTAGTATAAATGAGCAGTTCTTC. Its protein is CSLSYSSINEQFF.

This clonotype appeared a few times. The CDR3, as DNA: TGTGCCAGCTCACTAGCGGGAGCCCCCTACAATGAGCAGTTCTTC. It is translated as CASSLAGAPYNEQFF. V usage is TRBV18 and J usage is TRBJ2-1; 9 bases are shared with TRBD2. Germline loops: CDR1 KGHSH, CDR2 LQKENI. The V and J ends lost 4 bases and 2 bases, in that order; junction bases with no gene match: 3. This CDR3 comprises 15 residues.

In this sample, this clonotype turned up a few times. The genes are TRBV7-9 and TRBJ2-1, with D unresolved. V lost 5 bases and J lost 1, with 9 bases in between. The CDR3 extends over 14 amino acids. Per the germline V gene, CDR1 is SEHNR and CDR2 is FQNEAQ (reference sequence). DNA for the CDR3: TGTGCCAGCAGCCCCGACACGTCCTACAATGAGCAGTTCTTC. Its translation is CASSPDTSYNEQFF. Drawing the rest from reference TRBV7-9 and TRBJ2-1, the complete variable domain is DTGVSQNPRHKITKRGQNVTFRCDPISEHNRLYWYRQTLGQGPEFLTYFQNEAQLEKSRLLSDRFSAERPKGSFSTLEIQRTEQGDSAMYLCASSPDTSYNEQFFGPGTRLTVL.

At least ten counts were recorded for this clonotype. V gene TRBV7-9 combines with J gene TRBJ2-7; perhaps D is TRBD1 or TRBD2 (5 bases each). Germline V gives CDR1 SEHNR, CDR2 FQNEAQ (reference sequence). Trimming shortened V by 6 bases and J by 4 bases, and 10 bases separated the two germline ends. This CDR3 has 12 amino acids. CDR3 protein: CASSFGAYEQYF. The CDR3 DNA follows: TGTGCCAGCAGTTTCGGGGCATACGAGCAGTACTTC.

There are a few counts of this clonotype. This sequence joins TRBV6-2 or TRBV6-3 and TRBJ2-7; 10 bases are a match to TRBD2. Trimming took 2 bases from V and 1 from J; bases not matched to a gene: 5. The CDR3 contains 16 residues. Germline V CDR1 and CDR2: MNHEY, SVGEGT. CDR3 protein: CASSYEGLATSYEQYF. CDR3 nucleotides: TGTGCCAGCAGTTACGAGGGACTAGCGACATCCTACGAGCAGTACTTC.

The J gene is TRBJ2-3, the V gene TRBV27; 8 bases match TRBD2. Germline V CDR1 and CDR2: MNHEY, SMNVEV (reference sequence). The length of the CDR3 is 16 residues. V lost 4 bases and J lost 0; bases outside the gene matches: 6. CDR3 sequence reads: CASSSAGGRSTDTQYF. The CDR3 nucleotides are TGTGCCAGCAGTTCTGCGGGAGGACGGAGCACAGATACGCAGTATTTT.

In this sample, this clonotype turned up once. The chain couples TRBV5-4 to TRBJ2-7, with D possibly TRBD1 on 6 matching bases. The CDR3 is 14 amino acids. Germline V lookup: CDR1 SGHNT, CDR2 YYREEE (reference sequence). The germline V and J ends were trimmed by 4 bases and 3 bases, with 14 bases remaining between them. The DNA for the CDR3 is TGTGCCAGCAGCCCCGGGACACAACTCTACGAGCAGTACTTC. Protein sequence: CASSPGTQLYEQYF.

This clonotype was detected a few times. The rearrangement uses TRBV2 and TRBJ2-1; 11 bases fit TRBD2. Germline CDR1 SNHLY, CDR2 FYNNEI. The CDR3 has 15 residues. With V trimmed by 6 bases and J by 5 bases, 6 bases remained unmatched. For the CDR3, the DNA is TGTGCCAGCAGGGCTAGCGGGAGGAGTGACAATGAGCAGTTCTTC. Amino acid sequence: CASRASGRSDNEQFF.

The rearrangement uses TRBV27 and TRBJ1-2; D might be TRBD1 (6 bases). Germline V lookup: CDR1 MNHEY, CDR2 SMNVEV (reference sequence). The CDR3 length is 14 residues. Trimming removed 5 bases from V and 1 base from J, with 11 bases in between. The CDR3 here is CASSAYRDNYGYTF. The CDR3 region has the DNA TGTGCCAGCAGTGCGTACAGGGATAACTATGGCTACACCTTC.

Here the CDR3 DNA reads TGCGCCAGCAGGGATACAGGGGGCACTGAAGCTTTCTTT. This translates into CASRDTGGTEAFF. The gene calls are TRBV4-1 and TRBJ1-1, with 8 bases identical to TRBD1. From germline, CDR1 is MGHRA and CDR2 YSYEKL. Unmatched junction bases numbered 4, after V lost 6 bases and J lost 4 bases. CDR3 length: 13 residues.